The next 12 T cell receptor beta chains were all read from a single sample in a study of blood T cell repertoires in COVID-19. Sequencing used immunoSEQ multiplex PCR; TCRdb keeps in-frame clones, though not all of them. The table records 60,000 to 65,000 clones, roughly 74% of them present only once. The sample consisted of peripheral blood. The receptor set was obtained from a woman older than 75 with acute or convalescent COVID-19.

The CDR3 region has the DNA TGTGCCAGCAGCCGGGGACTTGAAGCTTTCTTT. Its protein product is CASSRGLEAFF. The chain joins TRBV3-1 (or the pseudogene TRBV3-2) to TRBJ1-1, with D perhaps TRBD1 (5 bases). This CDR3 region has 11 residues. Germline CDR1 and CDR2: LGHDT and YNNKEL (reference sequence). Deletions cut 4 bases from V and 7 bases from J, with 7 bases between.

J is TRBJ2-7 and V is TRBV4-1; 8 bases are a match to TRBD2. Germline CDR1 and CDR2: MGHRA and YSYEKL. Trimming cost V 3 bases and J 0 bases; bases outside gene matches: 4. The CDR3 consists of 15 residues. As DNA, the CDR3 is TGCGCCAGCAGCCAGACGGGGGGGAGCTCCTACGAGCAGTACTTC. It specifies CASSQTGGSSYEQYF.

The chain recombines TRBV6-2 or TRBV6-3 with TRBJ2-2; D is undetermined. Germline V gene data show CDR1 as MNHEY and CDR2 as SVGEGT. The V end lost 6 bases, the J end lost 3 bases, and 11 bases lay between the germline ends. CDR3 length equals 14 residues. The CDR3 region has the DNA TGTGCCAGCAGCCCTAGAGCCCACACCGGGGAGCTGTTTTTT. Amino acid sequence: CASSPRAHTGELFF.

This chain joins TRBV2 and TRBJ2-3, with a tentative D call TRBD2 (6 bases). The CDR3 length is 13 residues. V lost 9 bases and J lost 2, with 12 bases in between. In germline, CDR1 is SNHLY, CDR2 FYNNEI. The CDR3 sequence: CASGDFYTDTQYF. CDR3 DNA: TGTGCCAGTGGGGACTTTTACACAGATACGCAGTATTTT. The full variable domain, its missing parts supplied by reference TRBV2 and TRBJ2-3, is EPEVTQTPSHQVTQMGQEVILRCVPISNHLYFYWYRQILGQKVEFLVSFYNNEISEKSEIFDDQFSVERPDGSNFTLKIRSTKLEDSAMYFCASGDFYTDTQYFGPGTRLTVL.

The chain links TRBV29-1 to TRBJ1-1; D gene ambiguous. The germline V and J ends were trimmed by 4 bases and 9 bases, with 12 bases remaining between them. The CDR3 contains 11 residues. Per the germline V gene, CDR1 is SQVTM and CDR2 is ANQGSEA. The CDR3, as DNA: TGCAGCGTTGTACTACAAGAAAAAGCTTTCTTT. Protein product: CSVVLQEKAFF.

This clone came up a few times. The V gene is TRBV23-1, the J gene TRBJ2-1; 12 bases align to TRBD2. TRBV23-1 is an ORF for which the function is uncertain. The CDR3 is 19 amino acids. With 0 bases clipped from V and 1 base from J, the junction kept 7 bases outside the gene matches. This CDR3 is CASSQSPSGRDRSYNEQFF. CDR3 bases: TGCGCCAGCAGTCAATCGCCTAGCGGGAGGGATAGGTCCTACAATGAGCAGTTCTTC.

To note about this clone: This sequence may be a read error, since a much larger clone differs from it by one base. J is TRBJ1-5 and V is TRBV28; D call uncertain. Germline lookup yields CDR1 MDHEN and CDR2 SYDVKM. Trimming took off 6 bases at V and 0 bases at J, with 6 bases between the two ends. The CDR3 length is 13 residues. In DNA, the CDR3 is TGTGCCAGCAGCTATTATAGCAATCAGCCCCAGCATTTT. Its translation is CASSYYSNQPQHF.

This sequence joins TRBV7-2 and TRBJ2-7, with TRBD1 as a possible D gene (6 bases). Germline loops: CDR1 SGHTA, CDR2 FQGNSA. CDR3 length: 15 amino acids. V gave up 6 bases and J gave up 2 bases, with 17 bases separating them. The chain's CDR3 is CASRPMRAGAYEQYF. In DNA, the CDR3 is TGTGCCAGCAGGCCCATGAGGGCAGGGGCCTACGAGCAGTACTTC.

The chain joins TRBV2 to TRBJ1-1, with D perhaps TRBD1 (6 bases). The germline V and J ends were trimmed by 6 bases and 0 bases, with 11 bases remaining between them. Germline V CDR1 and CDR2: SNHLY, FYNNEI. The CDR3 contains 14 residues. The CDR3 nucleotides are TGTGCCAGCAGCATAAGGGGGATGAACACTGAAGCTTTCTTT. Residues: CASSIRGMNTEAFF. Based on the CDR3 plus reference TRBV2 and TRBJ1-1, the full variable domain is EPEVTQTPSHQVTQMGQEVILRCVPISNHLYFYWYRQILGQKVEFLVSFYNNEISEKSEIFDDQFSVERPDGSNFTLKIRSTKLEDSAMYFCASSIRGMNTEAFFGQGTRLTVV.

The chain uses TRBV3-1 (or the pseudogene TRBV3-2) and TRBJ2-3; 7 bases align to TRBD1. Germline CDR1 reads LGHDT; CDR2 reads YNNKEL (reference sequence). With 4 bases clipped from V and 1 base from J, the junction kept 2 bases outside the gene matches. The CDR3 covers 14 residues. The CDR3 region has the DNA TGTGCCAGCAGCCCCGGACAGGGCACAGATACGCAGTATTTT. This sequence encodes CASSPGQGTDTQYF.

This chain links TRBV7-2 with TRBJ2-2; D is possibly TRBD2 (5 bases). The CDR3 contains 13 residues. Trimming stripped 4 bases from V and 4 bases from J, with 7 bases between. CDR1 is SGHTA and CDR2 is FQGNSA in the germline V gene. In DNA form, the CDR3 reads TGTGCCAGCAGCTCGGACTTCACCGGGGAGCTGTTTTTT. As protein: CASSSDFTGELFF.

This clone was seen more than once but under ten times. The chain combines TRBV5-1 with TRBJ2-3; TRBD2 matches at 13 bases. Germline V gives CDR1 SGHRS, CDR2 YFSETQ. With 0 bases clipped from V and 0 bases from J, the junction kept 1 base outside the gene matches. The CDR3 spans 17 residues. This chain's CDR3 is CASSLGLAGGSTDTQYF. The CDR3 nucleotides are TGCGCCAGCAGCTTGGGACTAGCGGGGGGTAGCACAGATACGCAGTATTTT.